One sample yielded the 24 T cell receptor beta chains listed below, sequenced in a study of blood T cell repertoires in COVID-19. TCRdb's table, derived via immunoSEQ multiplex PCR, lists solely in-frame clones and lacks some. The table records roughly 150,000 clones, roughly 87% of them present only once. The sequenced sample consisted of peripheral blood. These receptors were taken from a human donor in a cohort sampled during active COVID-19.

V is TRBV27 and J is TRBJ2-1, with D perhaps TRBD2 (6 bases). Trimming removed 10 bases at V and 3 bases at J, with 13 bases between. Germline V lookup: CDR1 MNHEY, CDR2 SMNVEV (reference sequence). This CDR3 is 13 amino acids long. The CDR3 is CATKGLLYNEQFF. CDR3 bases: TGTGCCACCAAGGGACTTCTCTACAATGAGCAGTTCTTC.

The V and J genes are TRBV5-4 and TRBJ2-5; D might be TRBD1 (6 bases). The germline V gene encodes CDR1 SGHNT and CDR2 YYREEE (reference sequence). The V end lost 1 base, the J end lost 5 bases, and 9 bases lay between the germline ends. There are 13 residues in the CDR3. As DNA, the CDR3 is TGTGCCAGCAGCTTGTCAGGGGCGGAGACCCAGTACTTC. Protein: CASSLSGAETQYF. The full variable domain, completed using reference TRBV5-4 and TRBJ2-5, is ETGVTQSPTHLIKTRGQQVTLRCSSQSGHNTVSWYQQALGQGPQFIFQYYREEENGRGNFPPRFSGLQFPNYSSELNVNALELDDSALYLCASSLSGAETQYFGPGTRLLVL.

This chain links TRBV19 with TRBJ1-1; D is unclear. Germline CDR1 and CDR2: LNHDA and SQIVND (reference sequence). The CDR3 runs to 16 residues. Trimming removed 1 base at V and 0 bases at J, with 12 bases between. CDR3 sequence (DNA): TGTGCCAGTAGTATAGGGGTGACATCCATGAACACTGAAGCTTTCTTT. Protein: CASSIGVTSMNTEAFF.

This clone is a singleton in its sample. The CDR3, as DNA: TGTGCCAGCAGTGGGGCTGCGGGAGTCCCAGGGGGCACAGATACGCAGTATTTT. Encoded protein: CASSGAAGVPGGTDTQYF. The V call is TRBV2, the J call TRBJ2-3; D possibly corresponds to TRBD2 (7 bases). V was trimmed by 4 bases and J by 1 base, leaving 21 bases between them. The CDR3 has 18 amino acids. CDR1 and CDR2 from the germline V gene are SNHLY and FYNNEI.

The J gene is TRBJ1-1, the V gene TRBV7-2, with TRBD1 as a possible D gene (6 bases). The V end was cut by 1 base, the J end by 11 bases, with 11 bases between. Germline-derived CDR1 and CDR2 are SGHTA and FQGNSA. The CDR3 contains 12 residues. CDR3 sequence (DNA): TGTGCCAGCAGCTTAGTCGGGGGGCATGCTTTCTTT. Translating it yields CASSLVGGHAFF.

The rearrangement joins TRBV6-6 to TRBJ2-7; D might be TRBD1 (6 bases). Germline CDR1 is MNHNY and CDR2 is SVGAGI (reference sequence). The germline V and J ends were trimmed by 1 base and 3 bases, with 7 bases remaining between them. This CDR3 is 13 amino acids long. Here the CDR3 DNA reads TGTGCCAGCAGTTACTACAGGGACTACGAGCAGTACTTC. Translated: CASSYYRDYEQYF.

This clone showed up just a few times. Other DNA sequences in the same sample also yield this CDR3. The CDR3, as DNA: TGTGCCAGCAGCTTCCAGGGGAACACTGAAGCTTTCTTT. Its protein product is CASSFQGNTEAFF. The chain has TRBV7-9 and TRBJ1-1; possible D gene TRBD1, 5 bases. The germline gives CDR1 SEHNR, CDR2 FQNEAQ (reference sequence). The V end was cut by 3 bases, the J end by 1 base, with 6 bases between. The CDR3 totals 13 residues.

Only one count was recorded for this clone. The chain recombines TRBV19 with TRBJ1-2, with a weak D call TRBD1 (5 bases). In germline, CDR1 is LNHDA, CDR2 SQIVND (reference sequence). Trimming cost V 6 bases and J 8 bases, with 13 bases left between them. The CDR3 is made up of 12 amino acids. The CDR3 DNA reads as TGTGCCAGTAGAATCCAACAGGAGGGCTACACCTTC. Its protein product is CASRIQQEGYTF.

CDR3 bases: TGTGCCAGCAGCTCCCGGGACAGCTTCGACTACGAGCAGTACTTC. It encodes CASSSRDSFDYEQYF. V is TRBV11-1 and J is TRBJ2-7; 7 positions agree with TRBD1. V was clipped by 4 bases and J by 3 bases; unmatched bases: 9. CDR3 length: 15 amino acids. From germline, CDR1 is SGHAT and CDR2 FQDESV (reference sequence).

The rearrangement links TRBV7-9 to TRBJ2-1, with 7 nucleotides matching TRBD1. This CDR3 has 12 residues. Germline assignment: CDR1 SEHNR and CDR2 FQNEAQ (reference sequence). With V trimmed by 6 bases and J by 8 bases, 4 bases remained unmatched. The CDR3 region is CASRRDRHEQFF. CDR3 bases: TGTGCCAGCAGACGGGACAGACATGAGCAGTTCTTC.

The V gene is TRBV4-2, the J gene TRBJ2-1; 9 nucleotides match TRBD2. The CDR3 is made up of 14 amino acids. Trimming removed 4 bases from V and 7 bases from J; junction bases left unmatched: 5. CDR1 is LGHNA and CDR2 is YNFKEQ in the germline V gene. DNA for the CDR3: TGTGCCAGCAGCCTAGCGGGAGCGGGTAATGAGCAGTTCTTC. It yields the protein CASSLAGAGNEQFF.

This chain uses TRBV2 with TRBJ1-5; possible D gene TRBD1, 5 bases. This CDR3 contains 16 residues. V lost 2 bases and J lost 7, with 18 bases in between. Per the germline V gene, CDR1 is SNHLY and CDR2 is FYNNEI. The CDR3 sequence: CASSETGTRVWQPQHF. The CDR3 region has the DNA TGTGCCAGCAGTGAAACGGGGACTCGCGTTTGGCAGCCCCAGCATTTT.

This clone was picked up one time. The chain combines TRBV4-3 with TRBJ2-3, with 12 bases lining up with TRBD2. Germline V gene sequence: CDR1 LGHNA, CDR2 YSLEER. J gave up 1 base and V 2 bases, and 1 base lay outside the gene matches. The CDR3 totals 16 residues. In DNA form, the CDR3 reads TGCGCCAGCAGCCAAAGACTAGCGGGGGGCACAGATACGCAGTATTTT. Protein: CASSQRLAGGTDTQYF.

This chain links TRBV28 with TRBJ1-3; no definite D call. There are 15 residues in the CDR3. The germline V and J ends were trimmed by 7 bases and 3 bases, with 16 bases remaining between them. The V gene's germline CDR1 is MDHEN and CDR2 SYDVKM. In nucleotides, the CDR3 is TGTGCCAGCATACCCCTGAGAGGGTATGGAAACACCATATATTTT. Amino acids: CASIPLRGYGNTIYF. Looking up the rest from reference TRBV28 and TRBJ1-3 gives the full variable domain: DVKVTQSSRYLVKRTGEKVFLECVQDMDHENMFWYRQDPGLGLRLIYFSYDVKMKEKGDIPEGYSVSREKKERFSLILESASTNQTSMYLCASIPLRGYGNTIYFGEGSWLTVV.

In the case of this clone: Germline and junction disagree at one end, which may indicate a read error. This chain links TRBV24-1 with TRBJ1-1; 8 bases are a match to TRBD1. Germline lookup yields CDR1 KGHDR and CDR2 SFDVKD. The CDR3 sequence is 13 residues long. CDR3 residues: CATSGVQGADAFF. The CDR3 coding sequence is TGTGCCACCAGTGGGGTCCAGGGGGCTGATGCTTTCTTT.

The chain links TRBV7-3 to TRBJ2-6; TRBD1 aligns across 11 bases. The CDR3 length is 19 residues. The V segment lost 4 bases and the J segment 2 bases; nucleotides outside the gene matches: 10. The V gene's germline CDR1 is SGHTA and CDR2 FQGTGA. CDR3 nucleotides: TGTGCCAGCAGCTCCGGACAGGGGGCGCTGGGAGCTGGGGCCAACGTCCTGACTTTC. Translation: CASSSGQGALGAGANVLTF. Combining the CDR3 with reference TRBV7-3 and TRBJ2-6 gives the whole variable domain GAGVSQTPSNKVTEKGKYVELRCDPISGHTALYWYRQSLGQGPEFLIYFQGTGAADDSGLPNDRFFAVRPEGSVSTLKIQRTERGDSAVYLCASSSGQGALGAGANVLTFGAGSRLTVL.

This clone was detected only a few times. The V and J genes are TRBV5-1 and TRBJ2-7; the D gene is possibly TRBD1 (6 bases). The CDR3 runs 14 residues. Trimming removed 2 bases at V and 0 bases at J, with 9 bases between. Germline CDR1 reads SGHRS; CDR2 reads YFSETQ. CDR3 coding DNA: TGCGCCAGCAGCTTCAACAGGGCCTCCTACGAGCAGTACTTC. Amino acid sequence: CASSFNRASYEQYF.

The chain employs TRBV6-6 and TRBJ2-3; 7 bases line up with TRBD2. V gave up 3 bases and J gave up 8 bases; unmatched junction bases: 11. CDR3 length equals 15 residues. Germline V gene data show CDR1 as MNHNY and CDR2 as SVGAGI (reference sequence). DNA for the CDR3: TGTGCCAGCAGTTATACGGCTAGCGGAGCGGTTACGCAGTATTTT. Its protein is CASSYTASGAVTQYF.

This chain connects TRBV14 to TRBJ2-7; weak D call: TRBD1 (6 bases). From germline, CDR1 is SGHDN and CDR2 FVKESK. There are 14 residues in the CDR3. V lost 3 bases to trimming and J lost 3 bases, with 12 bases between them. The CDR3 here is CASSHQGHGYEQYF. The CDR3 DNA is TGTGCCAGCAGCCACCAGGGGCATGGCTACGAGCAGTACTTC.

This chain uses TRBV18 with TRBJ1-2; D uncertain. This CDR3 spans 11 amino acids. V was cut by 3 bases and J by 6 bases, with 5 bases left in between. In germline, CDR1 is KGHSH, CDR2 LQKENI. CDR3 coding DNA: TGTGCCAGCTCACCCGGAGATGGCTACACCTTC. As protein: CASSPGDGYTF. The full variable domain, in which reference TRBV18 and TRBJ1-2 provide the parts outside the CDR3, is NAGVMQNPRHLVRRRGQEARLRCSPMKGHSHVYWYRQLPEEGLKFMVYLQKENIIDESGMPKERFSAEFPKEGPSILRIQQVVRGDSAAYFCASSPGDGYTFGSGTRLTVV.

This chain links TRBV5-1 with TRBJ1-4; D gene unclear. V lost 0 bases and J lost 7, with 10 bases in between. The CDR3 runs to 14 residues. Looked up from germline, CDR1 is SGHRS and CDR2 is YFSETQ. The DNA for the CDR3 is TGCGCCAGCAGCTTGGTTGTTGGCGGTGAAAAACTGTTTTTT. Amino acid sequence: CASSLVVGGEKLFF.

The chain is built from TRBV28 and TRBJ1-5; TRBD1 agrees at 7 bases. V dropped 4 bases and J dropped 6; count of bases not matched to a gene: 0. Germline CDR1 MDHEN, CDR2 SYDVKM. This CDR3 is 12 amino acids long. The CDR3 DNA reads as TGTGCCAGCAGTTCAGGGGGTCAGCCCCAGCATTTT. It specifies CASSSGGQPQHF.

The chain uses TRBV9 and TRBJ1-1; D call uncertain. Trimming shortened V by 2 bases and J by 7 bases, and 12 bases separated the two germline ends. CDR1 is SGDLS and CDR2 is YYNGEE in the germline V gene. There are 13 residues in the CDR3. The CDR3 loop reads CASSVGQESEAFF. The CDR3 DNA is TGTGCCAGCAGCGTGGGCCAGGAAAGTGAAGCTTTCTTT.

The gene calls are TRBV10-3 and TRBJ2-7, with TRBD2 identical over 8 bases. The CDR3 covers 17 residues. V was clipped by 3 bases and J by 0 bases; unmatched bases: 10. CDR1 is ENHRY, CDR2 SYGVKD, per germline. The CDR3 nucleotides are TGTGCCATCAGTGATCCAGCGGGGGCCAAAAGCTCCTACGAGCAGTACTTC. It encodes CAISDPAGAKSSYEQYF.